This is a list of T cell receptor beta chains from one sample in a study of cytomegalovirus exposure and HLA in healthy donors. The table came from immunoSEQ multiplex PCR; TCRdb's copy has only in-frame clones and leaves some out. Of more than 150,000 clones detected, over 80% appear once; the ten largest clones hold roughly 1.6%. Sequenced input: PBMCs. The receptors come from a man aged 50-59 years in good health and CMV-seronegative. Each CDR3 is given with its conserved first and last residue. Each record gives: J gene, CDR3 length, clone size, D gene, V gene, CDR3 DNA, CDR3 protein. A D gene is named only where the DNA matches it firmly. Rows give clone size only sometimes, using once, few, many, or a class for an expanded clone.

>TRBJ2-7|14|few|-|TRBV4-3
TGCGCCAGCAGCCAACAAGGGACAACCTACGAGCAGTACTTC
CASSQQGTTYEQYF
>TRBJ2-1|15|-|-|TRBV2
TGTGCCAGCAGTGAGGGGAGCTGGAGTTACAATGAGCAGTTCTTC
CASSEGSWSYNEQFF
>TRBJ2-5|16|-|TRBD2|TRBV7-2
TGTGCCAGCAGCCGTGGGACTAGCGGGAGCCTGGAGACCCAGTACTTC
CASSRGTSGSLETQYF
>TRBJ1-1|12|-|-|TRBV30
TGTGCCTGGAAGCGCGGGTGGCCCGAAGCTTTCTTT
CAWKRGWPEAFF
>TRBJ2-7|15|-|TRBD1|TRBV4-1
TGCGCCAGCAGCCAATTGGGACAGGGGAGAGACGAGCAGTACTTC
CASSQLGQGRDEQYF
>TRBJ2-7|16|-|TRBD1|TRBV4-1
TGCGCCAGCAGCCGGTTTGACGGGACAGGGTACTACGAGCAGTACTTC
CASSRFDGTGYYEQYF
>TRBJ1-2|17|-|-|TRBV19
TGTGCCAGTGAAGCTCTCGCGAGGGGGGGGCGAGGATATGGCTACACCTTC
CASEALARGGRGYGYTF
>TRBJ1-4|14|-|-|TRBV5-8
TGTGCCAGCAGCCGGACAGCAACTAATGAAAAACTGTTTTTT
CASSRTATNEKLFF
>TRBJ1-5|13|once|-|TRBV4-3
TGCACCAGCAGCCAAGGGCACAGTCAGCCCCAGCATTTT
CTSSQGHSQPQHF
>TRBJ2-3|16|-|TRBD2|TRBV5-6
TGTGCCAGCAGGTACGACAGAGGACTAGTGGGATCTACGCAGTATTTT
CASRYDRGLVGSTQYF
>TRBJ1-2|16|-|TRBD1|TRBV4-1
TGCGCCAGCAGCCGAGCCGGGACAGGGAGCAACTATGGCTACACCTTC
CASSRAGTGSNYGYTF
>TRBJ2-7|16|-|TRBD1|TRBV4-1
TGCGCCAGCAGCCATTATGGGCGGGACAGGCTATACGAGCAGTACTTC
CASSHYGRDRLYEQYF
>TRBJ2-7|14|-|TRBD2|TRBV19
TGTGCCAGTTCAGGGACTACCGCCTCCTACGAGCAGTACTTC
CASSGTTASYEQYF
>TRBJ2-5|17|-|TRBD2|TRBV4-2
TGTGCCAGCAGCCTAGAGAAGACTAGCGGGAGTTCCGAGACCCAGTACTTC
CASSLEKTSGSSETQYF
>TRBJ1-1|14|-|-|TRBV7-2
TGTGCCAGCAGCAACCGACGGGGGAACACTGAAGCTTTCTTT
CASSNRRGNTEAFF
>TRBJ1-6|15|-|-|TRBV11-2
TGTGCCAGCAGCTTAGCGCTCAACATGAATTCACCCCTCCACTTT
CASSLALNMNSPLHF
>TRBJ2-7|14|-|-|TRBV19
TGTGCCAGTAGTATTCAGGAATCCTCCTACGAGCAGTACTTC
CASSIQESSYEQYF
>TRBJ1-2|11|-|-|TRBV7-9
TGTTCCAGCAGCTCGAACCCTACGAGCACCTTC
CSSSSNPTSTF
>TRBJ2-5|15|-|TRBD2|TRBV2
TGTGCCAGCAGTGAAGCCCGTGGACTAGCGGGTGCCGGGTACTTC
CASSEARGLAGAGYF
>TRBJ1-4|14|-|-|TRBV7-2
TGTGCCAGCAGCTTAGAGACACCCAGGGAAAAACTGTTTTTT
CASSLETPREKLFF
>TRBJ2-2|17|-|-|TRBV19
TGTGCCAGTAGTACCCCGGATAGAGGGGGGGACACCGGGGAGCTGTTTTTT
CASSTPDRGGDTGELFF
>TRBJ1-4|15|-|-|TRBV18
TGTGCCAGCTCACAACGGGTAAACGACAGGTTAAAACTGTTTTTT
CASSQRVNDRLKLFF
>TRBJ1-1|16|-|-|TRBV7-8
TGTGCCAGCAGCTTGGCGGGGACCCGTCTGAACACTGAAGCTTTCTTT
CASSLAGTRLNTEAFF
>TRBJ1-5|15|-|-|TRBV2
TGTGCCAGCAGTGATCGGGGGACGATTAATCAGCCCCAGCATTTT
CASSDRGTINQPQHF
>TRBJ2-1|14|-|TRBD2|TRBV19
TGTGCCAGTAGTTATAATTTAGCGGGGGGAGGACAGTTCTTC
CASSYNLAGGGQFF
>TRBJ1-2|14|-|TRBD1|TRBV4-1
TGCGCCAGCAGCCAGGAGACAGGGCTAATAGGCTACACCTTC
CASSQETGLIGYTF
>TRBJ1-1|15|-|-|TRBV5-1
TGCGCCAGCAGATCTCTCAGACGAGGGTTAACTGAAGCTTTCTTT
CASRSLRRGLTEAFF
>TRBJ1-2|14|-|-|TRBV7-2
TGTGCCAGCAGCTTGGATACAGGGATTAGAGGCTACACCTTC
CASSLDTGIRGYTF
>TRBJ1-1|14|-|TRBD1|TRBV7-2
TGTGCCAGCAGCTTAGGAGGGGGCTTGACTGAAGCTTTCTTT
CASSLGGGLTEAFF
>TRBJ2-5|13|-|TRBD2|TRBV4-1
TGCGCCAGCAGCTTCCTAGCGGGAGAGACCCAGTACTTC
CASSFLAGETQYF
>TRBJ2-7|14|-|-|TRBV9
TGTGCCAGCAGCGTAGACTTGGGAGCGTACGAGCAGTACTTC
CASSVDLGAYEQYF
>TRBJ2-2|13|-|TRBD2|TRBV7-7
TGTGCTAGCAGGACTAGCCGTGGCGGGGAGCTGTTTTTT
CASRTSRGGELFF
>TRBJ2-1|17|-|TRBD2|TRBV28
TGTGCCAGCTCCCATAGCGGGAGGGGTCCGGGGCGCAATGAGCAGTTCTTC
CASSHSGRGPGRNEQFF
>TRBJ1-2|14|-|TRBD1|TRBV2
TGTGCCAGCAGACCGGGACAGGACCCCTATGGCTACACCTTC
CASRPGQDPYGYTF
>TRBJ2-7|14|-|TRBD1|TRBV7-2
TGTGCCAGCAGCGAGGGGGCCGGGGATGGCGAGCAGTACTTC
CASSEGAGDGEQYF
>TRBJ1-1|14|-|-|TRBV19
TGTGCCAGTAGTATTCGGGGGGCAAACGCTGAAGCTTTCTTT
CASSIRGANAEAFF